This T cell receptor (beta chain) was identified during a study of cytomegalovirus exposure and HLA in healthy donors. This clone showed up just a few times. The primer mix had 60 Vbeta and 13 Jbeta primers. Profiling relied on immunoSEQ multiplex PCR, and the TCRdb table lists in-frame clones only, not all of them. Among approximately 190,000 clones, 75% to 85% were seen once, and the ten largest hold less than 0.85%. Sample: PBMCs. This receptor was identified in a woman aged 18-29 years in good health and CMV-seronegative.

The CDR3 sequence is CASSFGQANTEAFF. In DNA, the CDR3 is TGTGCCAGCAGCTTTGGACAGGCGAACACTGAAGCTTTCTTT. The V call is TRBV7-9, the J call TRBJ1-1; 7 bases are shared with TRBD1. V was pared by 3 bases and J by 1 base, with 2 bases of the junction left unmatched. The CDR3 has 14 amino acids. Germline V gene data show CDR1 as SEHNR and CDR2 as FQNEAQ (reference sequence).